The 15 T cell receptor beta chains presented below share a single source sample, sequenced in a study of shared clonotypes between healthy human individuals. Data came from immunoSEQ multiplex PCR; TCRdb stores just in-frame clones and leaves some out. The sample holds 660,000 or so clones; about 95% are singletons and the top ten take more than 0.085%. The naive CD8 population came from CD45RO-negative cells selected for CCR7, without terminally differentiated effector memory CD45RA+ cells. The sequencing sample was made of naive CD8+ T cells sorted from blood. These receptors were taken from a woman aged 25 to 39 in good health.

This CDR3 reads CASSQSSSGTNTGELFF. The CDR3 DNA follows: TGTGCCAGCAGTCAATCGTCTAGCGGGACGAACACCGGGGAGCTGTTTTTT. The genes are TRBV14 and TRBJ2-2; 9 bases map to TRBD2. CDR3 length equals 17 residues. V was clipped by 6 bases and J by 0 bases; unmatched bases: 8. The germline CDR1 and CDR2 sequences are SGHDN and FVKESK.

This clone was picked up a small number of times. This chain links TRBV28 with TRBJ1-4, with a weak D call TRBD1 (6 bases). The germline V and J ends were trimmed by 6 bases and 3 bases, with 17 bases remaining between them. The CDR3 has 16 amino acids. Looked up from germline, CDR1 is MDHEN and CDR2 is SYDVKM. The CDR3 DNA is TGTGCCAGCAGGACCCTCAGACAGGCACCTAATGAAAAACTGTTTTTT. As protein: CASRTLRQAPNEKLFF.

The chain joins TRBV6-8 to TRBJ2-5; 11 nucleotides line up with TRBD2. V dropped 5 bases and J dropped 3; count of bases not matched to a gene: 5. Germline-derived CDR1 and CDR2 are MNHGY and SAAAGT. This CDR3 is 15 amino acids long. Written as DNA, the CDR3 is TGTGCCAGCAGTCATAGCGGGAGGGTGAAAGAGACCCAGTACTTC. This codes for CASSHSGRVKETQYF.

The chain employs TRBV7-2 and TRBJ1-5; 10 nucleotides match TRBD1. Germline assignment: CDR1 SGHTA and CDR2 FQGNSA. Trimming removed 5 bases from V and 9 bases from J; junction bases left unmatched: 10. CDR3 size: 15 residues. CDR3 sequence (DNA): TGTGCCAGCAGCGGAACAGACAGGGGGCGTCCGCCCCAGCATTTT. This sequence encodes CASSGTDRGRPPQHF. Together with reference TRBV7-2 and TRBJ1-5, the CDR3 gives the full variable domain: GAGVSQSPSNKVTEKGKDVELRCDPISGHTALYWYRQSLGQGLEFLIYFQGNSAPDKSGLPSDRFSAERTGGSVSTLTIQRTQQEDSAVYLCASSGTDRGRPPQHFGDGTRLSIL.

The CDR3 spells CASSIVLAGGTGELFF. Written as DNA, the CDR3 is TGTGCCAGTAGTATCGTCCTAGCGGGCGGTACCGGGGAGCTGTTTTTT. This chain connects TRBV19 to TRBJ2-2; 8 bases match TRBD2. CDR3 length: 16 amino acids. CDR1 and CDR2 from the germline V gene are LNHDA and SQIVND (reference sequence). With V trimmed by 3 bases and J by 5 bases, 8 bases remained unmatched.

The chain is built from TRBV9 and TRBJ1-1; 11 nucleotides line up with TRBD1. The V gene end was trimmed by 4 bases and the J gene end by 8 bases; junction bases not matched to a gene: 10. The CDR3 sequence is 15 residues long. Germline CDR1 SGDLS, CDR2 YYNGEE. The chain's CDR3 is CASSPTGTGGLEAFF. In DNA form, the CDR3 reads TGTGCCAGCAGCCCTACCGGGACAGGGGGGCTGGAAGCTTTCTTT.

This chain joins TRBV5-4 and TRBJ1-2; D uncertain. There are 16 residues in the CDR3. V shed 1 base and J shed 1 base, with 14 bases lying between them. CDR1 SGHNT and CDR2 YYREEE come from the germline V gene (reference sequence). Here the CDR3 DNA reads TGTGCCAGCAGCTTGTCTGGTGCAGAATATAACTATGGCTACACCTTC. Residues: CASSLSGAEYNYGYTF.

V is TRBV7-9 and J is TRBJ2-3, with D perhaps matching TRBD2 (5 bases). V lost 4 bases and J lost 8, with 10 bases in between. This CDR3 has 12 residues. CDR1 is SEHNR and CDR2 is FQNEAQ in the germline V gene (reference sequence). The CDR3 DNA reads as TGTGCCAGCAGCTCGGACTCGGTTACGCAGTATTTT. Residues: CASSSDSVTQYF. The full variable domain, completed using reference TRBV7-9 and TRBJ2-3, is DTGVSQNPRHKITKRGQNVTFRCDPISEHNRLYWYRQTLGQGPEFLTYFQNEAQLEKSRLLSDRFSAERPKGSFSTLEIQRTEQGDSAMYLCASSSDSVTQYFGPGTRLTVL.

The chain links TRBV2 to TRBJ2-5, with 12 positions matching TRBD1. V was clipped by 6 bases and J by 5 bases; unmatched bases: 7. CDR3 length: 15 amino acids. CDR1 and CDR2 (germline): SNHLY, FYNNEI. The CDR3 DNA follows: TGTGCCAGCAGGAGCCGGGACAGGGGGCTTGAGACCCAGTACTTC. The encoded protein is CASRSRDRGLETQYF.

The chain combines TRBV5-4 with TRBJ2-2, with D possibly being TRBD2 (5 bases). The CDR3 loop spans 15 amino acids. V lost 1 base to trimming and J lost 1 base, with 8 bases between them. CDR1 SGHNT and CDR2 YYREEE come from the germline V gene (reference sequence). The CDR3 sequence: CASSLLAGNTGELFF. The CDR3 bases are TGTGCCAGCAGCTTGCTCGCGGGGAACACCGGGGAGCTGTTTTTT.

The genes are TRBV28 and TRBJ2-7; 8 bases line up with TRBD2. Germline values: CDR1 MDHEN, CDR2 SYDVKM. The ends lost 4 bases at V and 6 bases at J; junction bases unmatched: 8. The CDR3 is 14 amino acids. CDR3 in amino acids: CASSCGTRGCEQYF. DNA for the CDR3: TGTGCCAGCAGTTGCGGGACTAGGGGTTGCGAGCAGTACTTC.

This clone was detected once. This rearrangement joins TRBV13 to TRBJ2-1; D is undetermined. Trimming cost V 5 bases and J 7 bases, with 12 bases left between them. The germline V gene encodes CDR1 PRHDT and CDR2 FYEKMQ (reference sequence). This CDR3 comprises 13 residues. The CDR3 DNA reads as TGTGCCAGCAGCCCGTTCGGGCGAAATGAGCAGTTCTTC. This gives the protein CASSPFGRNEQFF.

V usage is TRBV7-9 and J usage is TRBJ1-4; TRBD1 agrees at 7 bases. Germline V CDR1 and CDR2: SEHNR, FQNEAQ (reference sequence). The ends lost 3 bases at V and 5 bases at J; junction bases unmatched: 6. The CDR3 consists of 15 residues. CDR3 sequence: CASSFPTGQNEKLFF. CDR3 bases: TGTGCCAGCAGCTTCCCGACAGGGCAGAATGAAAAACTGTTTTTT. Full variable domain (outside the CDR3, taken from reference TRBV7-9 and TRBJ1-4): DTGVSQNPRHKITKRGQNVTFRCDPISEHNRLYWYRQTLGQGPEFLTYFQNEAQLEKSRLLSDRFSAERPKGSFSTLEIQRTEQGDSAMYLCASSFPTGQNEKLFFGSGTQLSVL.

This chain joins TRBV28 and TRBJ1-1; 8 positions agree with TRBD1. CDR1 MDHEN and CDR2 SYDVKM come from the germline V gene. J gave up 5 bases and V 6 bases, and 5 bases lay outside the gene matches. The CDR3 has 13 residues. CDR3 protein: CASRKDRVTEAFF. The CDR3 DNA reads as TGTGCCAGCAGGAAGGACAGGGTAACTGAAGCTTTCTTT.

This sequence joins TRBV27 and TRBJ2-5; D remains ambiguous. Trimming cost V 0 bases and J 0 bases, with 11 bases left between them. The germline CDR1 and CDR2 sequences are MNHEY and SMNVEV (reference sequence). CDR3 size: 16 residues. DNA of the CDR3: TGTGCCAGCAGTTTATCGCAAGGCTCCCACCAAGAGACCCAGTACTTC. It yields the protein CASSLSQGSHQETQYF.